This T cell receptor (beta chain) was sequenced in a study of regulatory T cells in long-lasting Graves disease. Overall study findings and caveats: Having few samples may have compromised the accuracy.

This clonotype was found many times. Its specificity is unknown. Trimming pared 5 bases from V and 7 bases from J, leaving 15 bases between. The CDR3 covers 15 residues. Germline CDR1 is SNHLY and CDR2 is FYNNEI. Arm-PCR of CDR3 regions and iRepertoire HTBI primers were used to build TCR beta libraries. One entry per CDR3 protein results from TCRdb running MiXCR on the multiplex PCR reads. The sample holds some 400,000 distinct CDR3 sequences, around 14% seen once. Specified time point: newly diagnosed GD, antithyroid drugs for less than 3 months. RNA isolated from PBMCs was used to make the TCR library. The same specimen was also included in a second study, on T cells in Graves' hyperthyroidism and ophthalmopathy. That work states: Patients with uncontrolled infections, other autoimmune diseases, pregnancy or lactation were excluded. The HTBI primer set drove a first-round RT-PCR of the TCR CDR3. Blood also carried most thyroid clonotypes expanded above 0.001.

This receptor was identified in a woman in her twenties or thirties with Graves disease. The gene calls are TRBV2 and TRBJ1-6; no clear D gene. The input for sequencing was peripheral blood mononuclear cells (PBMCs), taken at new diagnosis, from a patient treated with antithyroid drugs. Written as DNA, the CDR3 is TGTGCCAGCAGTAAACCCGTGAATGTCAATTCACCCCTCCACTTT. It specifies CASSKPVNVNSPLHF.